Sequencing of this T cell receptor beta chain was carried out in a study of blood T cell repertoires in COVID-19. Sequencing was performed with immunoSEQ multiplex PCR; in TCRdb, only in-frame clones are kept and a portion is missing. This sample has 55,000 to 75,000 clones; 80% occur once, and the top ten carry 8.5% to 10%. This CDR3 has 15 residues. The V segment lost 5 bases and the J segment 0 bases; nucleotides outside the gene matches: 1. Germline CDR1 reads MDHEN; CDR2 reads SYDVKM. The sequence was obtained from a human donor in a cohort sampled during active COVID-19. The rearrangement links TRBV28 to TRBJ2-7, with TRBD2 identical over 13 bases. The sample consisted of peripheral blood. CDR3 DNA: TGTGCCAGCAGTCGGACTAGCGGGAGCTCCTACGAGCAGTACTTC. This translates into CASSRTSGSSYEQYF.